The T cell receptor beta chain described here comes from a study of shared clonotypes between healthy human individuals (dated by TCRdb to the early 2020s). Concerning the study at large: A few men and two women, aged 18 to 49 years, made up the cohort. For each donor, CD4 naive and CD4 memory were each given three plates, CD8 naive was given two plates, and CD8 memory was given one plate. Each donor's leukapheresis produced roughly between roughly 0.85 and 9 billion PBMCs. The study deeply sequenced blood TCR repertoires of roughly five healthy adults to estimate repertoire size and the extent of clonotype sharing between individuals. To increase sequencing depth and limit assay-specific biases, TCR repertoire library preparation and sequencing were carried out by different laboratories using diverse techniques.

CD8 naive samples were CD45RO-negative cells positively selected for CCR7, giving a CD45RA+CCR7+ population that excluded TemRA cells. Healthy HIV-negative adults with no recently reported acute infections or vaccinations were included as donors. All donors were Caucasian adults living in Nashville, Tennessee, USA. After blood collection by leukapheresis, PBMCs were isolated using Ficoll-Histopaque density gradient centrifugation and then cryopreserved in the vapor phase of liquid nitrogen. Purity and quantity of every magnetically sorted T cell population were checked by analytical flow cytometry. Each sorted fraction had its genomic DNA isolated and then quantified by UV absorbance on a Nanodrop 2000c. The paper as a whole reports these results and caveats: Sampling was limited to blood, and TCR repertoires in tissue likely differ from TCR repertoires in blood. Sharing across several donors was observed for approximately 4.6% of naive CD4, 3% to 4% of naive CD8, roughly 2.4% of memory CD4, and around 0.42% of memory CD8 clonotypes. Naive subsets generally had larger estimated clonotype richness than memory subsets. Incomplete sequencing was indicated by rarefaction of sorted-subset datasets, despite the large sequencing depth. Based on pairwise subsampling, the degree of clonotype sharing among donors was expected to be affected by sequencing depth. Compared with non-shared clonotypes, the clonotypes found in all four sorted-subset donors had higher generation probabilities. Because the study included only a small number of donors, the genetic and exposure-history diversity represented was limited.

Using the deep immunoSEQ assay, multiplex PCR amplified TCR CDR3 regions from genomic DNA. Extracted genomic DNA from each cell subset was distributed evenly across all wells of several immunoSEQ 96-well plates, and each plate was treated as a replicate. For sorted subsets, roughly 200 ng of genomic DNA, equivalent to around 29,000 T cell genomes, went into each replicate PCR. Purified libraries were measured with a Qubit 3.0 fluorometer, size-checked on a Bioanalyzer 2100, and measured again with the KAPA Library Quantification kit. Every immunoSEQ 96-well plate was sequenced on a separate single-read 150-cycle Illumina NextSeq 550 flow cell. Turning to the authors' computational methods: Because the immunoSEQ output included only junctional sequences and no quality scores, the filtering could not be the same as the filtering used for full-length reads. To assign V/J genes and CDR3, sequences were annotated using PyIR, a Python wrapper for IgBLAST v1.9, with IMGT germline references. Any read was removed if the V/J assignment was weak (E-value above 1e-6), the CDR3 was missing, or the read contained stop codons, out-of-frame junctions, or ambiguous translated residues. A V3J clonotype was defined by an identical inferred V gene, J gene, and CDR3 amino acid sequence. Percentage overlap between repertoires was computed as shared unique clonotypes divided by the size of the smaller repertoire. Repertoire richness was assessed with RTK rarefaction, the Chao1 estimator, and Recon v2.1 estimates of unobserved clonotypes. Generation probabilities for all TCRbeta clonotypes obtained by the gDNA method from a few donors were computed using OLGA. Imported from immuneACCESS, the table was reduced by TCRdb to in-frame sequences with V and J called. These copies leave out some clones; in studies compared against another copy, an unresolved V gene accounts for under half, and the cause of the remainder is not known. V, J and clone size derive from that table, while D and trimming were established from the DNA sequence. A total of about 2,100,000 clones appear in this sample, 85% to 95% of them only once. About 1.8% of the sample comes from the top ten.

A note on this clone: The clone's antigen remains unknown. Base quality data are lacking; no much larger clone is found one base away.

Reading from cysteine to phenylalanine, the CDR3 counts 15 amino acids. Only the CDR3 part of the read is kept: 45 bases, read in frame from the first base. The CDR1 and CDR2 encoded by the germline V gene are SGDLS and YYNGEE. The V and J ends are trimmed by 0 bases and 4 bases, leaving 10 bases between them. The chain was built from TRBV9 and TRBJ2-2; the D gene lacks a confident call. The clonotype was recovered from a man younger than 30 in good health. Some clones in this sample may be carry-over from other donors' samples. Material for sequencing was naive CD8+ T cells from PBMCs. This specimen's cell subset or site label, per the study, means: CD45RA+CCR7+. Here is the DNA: TGTGCCAGCAGCGTAGCAGGCAAATCCACCGGGGAGCTGTTTTTT. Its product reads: CASSVAGKSTGELFF.